The next 25 T cell receptor beta chains were all read from a single sample in a study of control samples from healthy donors and cancer patients. Sequenced by immunoSEQ multiplex PCR; TCRdb stores in-frame clones only, minus some. The table includes around 200,000 clones, around 94% detected once. The specimen was blood. These receptors were taken from a middle-aged man in good health.

The chain is built from TRBV4-1 and TRBJ1-1; no reliable D call. The CDR3 sequence is 14 residues long. With 2 bases removed from V and 2 bases from J, the gap between germline ends came to 9 bases. In germline, CDR1 is MGHRA, CDR2 YSYEKL. The CDR3 DNA reads TGCGCCAGCAGCCAAAGAATTTCCAACACTGAAGCTTTCTTT. This codes for CASSQRISNTEAFF.

Points on this clone: The sample has other DNA sequences that encode this CDR3 too. The genes are TRBV19 and TRBJ1-5, with 7 bases fitting TRBD1. CDR1 and CDR2 from the germline V gene are LNHDA and SQIVND (reference sequence). The length of the CDR3 is 13 residues. The V and J ends lost 8 bases and 2 bases, in that order; junction bases with no gene match: 3. The CDR3 bases are TGTGCCAGTGGCGGGACAGGCAATCAGCCCCAGCATTTT. Its translation: CASGGTGNQPQHF.

The chain employs TRBV7-2 and TRBJ2-4; D might be TRBD1 (5 bases). Germline V gene sequence: CDR1 SGHTA, CDR2 FQGNSA. V was clipped by 1 base and J by 1 base, with 5 bases between them. This CDR3 spans 14 amino acids. This CDR3 reads CASSLDRAKNIQYF. As DNA, the CDR3 is TGTGCCAGCAGCTTAGACAGGGCCAAAAACATTCAGTACTTC. Full variable domain (rest looked up from reference TRBV7-2 and TRBJ2-4): GAGVSQSPSNKVTEKGKDVELRCDPISGHTALYWYRQSLGQGLEFLIYFQGNSAPDKSGLPSDRFSAERTGGSVSTLTIQRTQQEDSAVYLCASSLDRAKNIQYFGAGTRLSVL.

The gene calls are TRBV19 and TRBJ1-2; no firm D call. CDR3 length equals 16 residues. Germline assignment: CDR1 LNHDA and CDR2 SQIVND (reference sequence). Trimming cost V 3 bases and J 0 bases, with 14 bases left between them. CDR3 DNA: TGTGCCAGTAGTATCGCGGGCGGAGAAGCTAACTATGGCTACACCTTC. It codes for CASSIAGGEANYGYTF.

The chain joins TRBV11-2 to TRBJ1-2, with unresolved D. Germline V gives CDR1 SGHAT, CDR2 FQNNGV. The V end lost 1 base, the J end lost 1 base, and 7 bases lay between the germline ends. The CDR3 has 14 residues. The CDR3 here is CASSLVGSNYGYTF. The CDR3 nucleotides read TGTGCCAGCAGCTTAGTCGGTAGTAACTATGGCTACACCTTC.

This clone occurred a few times. The chain combines TRBV4-2 with TRBJ1-6, with D uncertain. Trimming cost V 4 bases and J 5 bases, with 12 bases left between them. CDR3 size: 15 residues. Germline lookup yields CDR1 LGHNA and CDR2 YNFKEQ. The CDR3 nucleotides read TGTGCCAGCAGCCTCATCCCTTATGATAATTCACCCCTCCACTTT. This gives the protein CASSLIPYDNSPLHF.

Comment on this clone: Other nucleotide sequences in the sample specify the same CDR3. CDR3 DNA sequence: TGTGCCAGTAGTATGACAGGGTCGAGCTACAATGAGCAGTTCTTC. Translated, it gives CASSMTGSSYNEQFF. The chain joins TRBV19 to TRBJ2-1, with TRBD1 matching over 7 bases. V trimming: 3 bases; J trimming: 3 bases; junction bases outside the gene matches: 5. The length of the CDR3 is 15 residues. CDR1 is LNHDA, CDR2 SQIVND, per germline (reference sequence).

This chain joins TRBV11-2 and TRBJ2-1; D may match TRBD1 or TRBD2 (6 bases each). The CDR3 is 15 amino acids. V dropped 4 bases and J dropped 7 bases, with 17 bases sitting between them. CDR1 and CDR2 (germline): SGHAT, FQNNGV. The CDR3 is CASSSPWGANNEQFF. The CDR3 DNA sequence: TGTGCCAGCAGCTCCCCCTGGGGGGCCAATAATGAGCAGTTCTTC.

V and J are TRBV5-1 and TRBJ2-5; D gene unclear. V lost 6 bases and J 3 bases, leaving 18 bases between the germline ends. Germline loops: CDR1 SGHRS, CDR2 YFSETQ. The CDR3 contains 15 residues. The CDR3 DNA follows: TGCGCCAGCACCTTTACAGCGACCTTAGAAGAGACCCAGTACTTC. Encoded protein: CASTFTATLEETQYF.

The rearrangement uses TRBV5-1 and TRBJ2-3, with 9 bases identical to TRBD2. Losses at the gene ends were 0 bases for V and 2 bases for J; bases not matched to a gene: 7. Germline CDR1 reads SGHRS; CDR2 reads YFSETQ. The length of the CDR3 is 17 residues. DNA of the CDR3: TGCGCCAGCAGCTTGGATCCGACTAGCGGATACACAGATACGCAGTATTTT. Amino acids: CASSLDPTSGYTDTQYF.

The CDR3 spells CASGTGEKNTEAFF. For the CDR3, the DNA is TGTGCCAGTGGGACAGGGGAGAAGAACACTGAAGCTTTCTTT. V and J are TRBV19 and TRBJ1-1; 10 nucleotides line up with TRBD1. V shed 8 bases and J 1 base; nucleotides not matched to a gene: 4. The CDR3 covers 14 residues. The V gene's germline CDR1 is LNHDA and CDR2 SQIVND (reference sequence).

The chain links TRBV24-1 to TRBJ2-1, with 8 bases fitting TRBD1. The CDR3 is 13 residues long. Germline assignment: CDR1 KGHDR and CDR2 SFDVKD. V trimming: 12 bases; J trimming: 10 bases; junction bases outside the gene matches: 13. The CDR3 is CAVGTGNYWEQFF. The CDR3 DNA is TGTGCCGTCGGGACAGGTAATTATTGGGAGCAGTTCTTC.

This sequence joins TRBV27 and TRBJ1-2; D may be TRBD1 (5 bases). The CDR3 extends over 17 amino acids. CDR1 and CDR2 (germline): MNHEY, SMNVEV (reference sequence). V lost 6 bases to trimming and J lost 4 bases, with 24 bases between them. CDR3 sequence reads: CASSRKPLGERGYGYTF. As DNA, the CDR3 is TGTGCCAGCAGCCGTAAACCTCTTGGAGAGAGGGGCTATGGCTACACCTTC.

CDR3 in DNA: TGTGCCCGAGAAGCACTCCAAAGCTCTGGAAACACCATATATTTT. Translating it yields CAREALQSSGNTIYF. The rearrangement joins TRBV15 to TRBJ1-3; D gene ambiguous. This CDR3 spans 15 amino acids. V gave up 11 bases and J gave up 0 bases, with 17 bases separating them. The germline V gene has CDR1 LNHNV and CDR2 YYDKDF (reference sequence).

CDR3: CASSFAARQPDTQYF. The CDR3 coding sequence is TGTGCCAGCAGTTTCGCCGCCCGACAGCCCGATACGCAGTATTTT. V usage is TRBV28 and J usage is TRBJ2-3; maybe TRBD1 (5 bases). V lost 3 bases to trimming and J lost 6 bases, with 16 bases between them. The CDR3 spans 15 residues. Germline lookup yields CDR1 MDHEN and CDR2 SYDVKM.

The rearrangement joins TRBV5-1 to TRBJ1-1; D gene unclear. CDR1 SGHRS and CDR2 YFSETQ come from the germline V gene. CDR3 size: 15 residues. Trimming shortened V by 0 bases and J by 0 bases, and 9 bases separated the two germline ends. The CDR3 reads CASSLDPAMNTEAFF. The CDR3 nucleotides are TGCGCCAGCAGCTTGGATCCGGCCATGAACACTGAAGCTTTCTTT. The full variable domain, with the rest looked up from reference TRBV5-1 and TRBJ1-1, is KAGVTQTPRYLIKTRGQQVTLSCSPISGHRSVSWYQQTPGQGLQFLFEYFSETQRNKGNFPGRFSGRQFSNSRSEMNVSTLELGDSALYLCASSLDPAMNTEAFFGQGTRLTVV.

The chain links TRBV7-9 to TRBJ1-1, with 7 bases identical to TRBD1. Germline values: CDR1 SEHNR, CDR2 FQNEAQ (reference sequence). V was pared by 5 bases and J by 10 bases, with 13 bases of the junction left unmatched. There are 14 residues in the CDR3. The chain's CDR3 is CASSRTGDAARAFF. The CDR3 DNA is TGTGCCAGCAGCAGAACAGGGGACGCGGCGAGAGCTTTCTTT.

A single count supports this clone. Other DNA sequences of this sample code for an identical CDR3. This chain links TRBV19 with TRBJ2-2; D not certain. The germline V and J ends were trimmed by 4 bases and 1 base, with 7 bases remaining between them. CDR1 is LNHDA, CDR2 SQIVND, per germline (reference sequence). The CDR3 is 14 residues long. In DNA form, the CDR3 reads TGTGCCAGTAGTAACGGCAGGAACACCGGGGAGCTGTTTTTT. Translation gives CASSNGRNTGELFF.

The rearrangement joins TRBV18 to TRBJ2-1; 9 bases map to TRBD1. Germline V gene lookup returns CDR1 KGHSH and CDR2 LQKENI. The junction had 6 bases not matched to a gene; V was cut back by 4 bases and J by 5 bases. There are 15 residues in the CDR3. The CDR3 DNA reads as TGTGCCAGCTCACTCCCCGGACAGGGGAACAATGAGCAGTTCTTC. It codes for CASSLPGQGNNEQFF. Complete variable domain (other parts from reference TRBV18 and TRBJ2-1): NAGVMQNPRHLVRRRGQEARLRCSPMKGHSHVYWYRQLPEEGLKFMVYLQKENIIDESGMPKERFSAEFPKEGPSILRIQQVVRGDSAAYFCASSLPGQGNNEQFFGPGTRLTVL.

The V gene is TRBV7-2, the J gene TRBJ2-1; either TRBD1 or TRBD2 may fit D (7 bases each). Trimming removed 2 bases at V and 7 bases at J, with 18 bases between. The germline V gene has CDR1 SGHTA and CDR2 FQGNSA. CDR3 length: 16 residues. The CDR3 DNA reads as TGTGCCAGCAGCTTATCATCAGGGGGGGCGGTAAATGAGCAGTTCTTC. This translates into CASSLSSGGAVNEQFF.

The chain couples TRBV6-1 to TRBJ1-1; D might be TRBD1 (6 bases). Germline loops: CDR1 MNHNS, CDR2 SASEGT. V was cut by 1 base and J by 5 bases, with 11 bases left in between. The CDR3 totals 14 residues. The chain's CDR3 is CASSEVGGLTEAFF. DNA for the CDR3: TGTGCCAGCAGTGAAGTAGGGGGGTTGACTGAAGCTTTCTTT.

This clone was counted a single time. The chain recombines TRBV5-1 with TRBJ2-4, with D perhaps TRBD1 (6 bases). The germline V gene encodes CDR1 SGHRS and CDR2 YFSETQ. The V end was cut by 2 bases, the J end by 0 bases, with 12 bases between. This CDR3 comprises 16 residues. The CDR3 DNA follows: TGCGCCAGCAGCTTAAACAGGGATTTAGCCAAAAACATTCAGTACTTC. Translated: CASSLNRDLAKNIQYF. Full variable domain (rest looked up from reference TRBV5-1 and TRBJ2-4): KAGVTQTPRYLIKTRGQQVTLSCSPISGHRSVSWYQQTPGQGLQFLFEYFSETQRNKGNFPGRFSGRQFSNSRSEMNVSTLELGDSALYLCASSLNRDLAKNIQYFGAGTRLSVL.

The chain recombines TRBV27 with TRBJ2-7; 10 bases are a match to TRBD1. With V trimmed by 2 bases and J by 2 bases, 3 bases remained unmatched. The germline gives CDR1 MNHEY, CDR2 SMNVEV (reference sequence). This CDR3 is built from 15 residues. CDR3 amino acids: CASSLRDRGAYEQYF. CDR3 DNA: TGTGCCAGCAGTTTAAGGGACAGGGGCGCCTACGAGCAGTACTTC.

The chain has TRBV27 and TRBJ2-5, with TRBD2 matching over 7 bases. The trim removed 1 base at V and 3 bases at J, leaving 11 bases unmatched. This CDR3 has 17 residues. The germline CDR1 and CDR2 sequences are MNHEY and SMNVEV (reference sequence). In DNA form, the CDR3 reads TGTGCCAGCAGTTTATTGGGGACCTGGGGGGGGGAAGAGACCCAGTACTTC. Protein sequence: CASSLLGTWGGEETQYF.

This clone was seen just once. V gene TRBV19 combines with J gene TRBJ1-2; D is undetermined. The V end was cut by 7 bases, the J end by 5 bases, with 17 bases between. Germline assignment: CDR1 LNHDA and CDR2 SQIVND (reference sequence). This CDR3 is built from 14 residues. CDR3 sequence reads: CASKNGDSLYGYTF. The CDR3 DNA is TGTGCCAGTAAGAACGGAGACTCGCTGTATGGCTACACCTTC.